The entry below gives a single T cell receptor beta chain sequence along with its context. Its antigen is undetermined. The protocol was immunoSEQ multiplex PCR, while the TCRdb copy is restricted to in-frame clones and leaves out a portion. The sample has more than 8,500 clones; 78% are singletons. The sample's time point: neoterminal ileum biopsy at postoperative endoscopy, about 6 months after surgery. This specimen comes from a study of T cell repertoires in ileal Crohn's disease. Study findings and constraints: Compared with non-smokers, active smokers at surgery showed more clonal expansions.

V lost 6 bases to trimming and J lost 4 bases, with 15 bases between them. The CDR3 extends over 14 amino acids. Germline V lookup: CDR1 MNHEY, CDR2 SVGAGI. Sequencing input: ileal tissue. The TCR comes from an adult with Crohn's disease. V usage is TRBV6-5 and J usage is TRBJ1-1, with a possible D match to TRBD1 (5 bases). CDR3 region: CASRGGVESTEAFF. The CDR3 coding sequence is TGTGCCAGCAGGGGAGGGGTTGAGAGCACTGAAGCTTTCTTT.